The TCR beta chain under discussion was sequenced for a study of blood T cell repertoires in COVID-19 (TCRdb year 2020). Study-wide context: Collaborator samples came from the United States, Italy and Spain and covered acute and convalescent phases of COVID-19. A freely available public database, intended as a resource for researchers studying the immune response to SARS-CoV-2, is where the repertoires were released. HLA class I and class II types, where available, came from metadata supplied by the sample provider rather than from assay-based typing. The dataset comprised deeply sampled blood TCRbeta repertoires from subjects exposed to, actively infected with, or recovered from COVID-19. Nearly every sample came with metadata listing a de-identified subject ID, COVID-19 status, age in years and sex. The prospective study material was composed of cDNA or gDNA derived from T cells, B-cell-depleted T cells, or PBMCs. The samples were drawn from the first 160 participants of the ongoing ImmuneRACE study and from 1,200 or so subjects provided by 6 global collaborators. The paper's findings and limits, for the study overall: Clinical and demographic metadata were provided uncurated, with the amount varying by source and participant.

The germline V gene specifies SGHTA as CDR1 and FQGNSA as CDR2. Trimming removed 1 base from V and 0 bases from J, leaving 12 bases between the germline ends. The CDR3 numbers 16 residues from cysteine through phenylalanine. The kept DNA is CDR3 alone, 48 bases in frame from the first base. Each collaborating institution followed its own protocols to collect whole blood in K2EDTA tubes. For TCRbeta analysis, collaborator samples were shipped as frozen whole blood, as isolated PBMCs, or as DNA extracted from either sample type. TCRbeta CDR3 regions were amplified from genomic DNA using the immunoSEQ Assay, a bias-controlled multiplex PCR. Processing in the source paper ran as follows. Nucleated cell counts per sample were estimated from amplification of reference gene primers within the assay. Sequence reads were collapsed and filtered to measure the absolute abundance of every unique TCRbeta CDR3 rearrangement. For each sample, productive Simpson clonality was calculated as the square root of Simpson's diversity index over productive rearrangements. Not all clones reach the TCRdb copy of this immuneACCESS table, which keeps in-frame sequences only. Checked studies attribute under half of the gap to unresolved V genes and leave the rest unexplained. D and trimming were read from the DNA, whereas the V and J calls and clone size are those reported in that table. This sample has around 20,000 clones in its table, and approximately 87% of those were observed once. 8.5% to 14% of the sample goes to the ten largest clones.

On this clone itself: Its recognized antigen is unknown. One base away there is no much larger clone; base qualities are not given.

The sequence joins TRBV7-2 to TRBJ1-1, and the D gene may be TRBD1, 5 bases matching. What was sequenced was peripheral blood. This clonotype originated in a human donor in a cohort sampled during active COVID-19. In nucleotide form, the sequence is TGTGCCAGCAGCTTAGGGTCAACAGGCGTGAACACTGAAGCTTTCTTT. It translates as CASSLGSTGVNTEAFF.